Included here is one TCR beta chain sequence, with context. Which antigen it targets is not known. Base qualities are not provided; no much larger clone lies one nucleotide away. The collaborating institutions used their own protocols to collect whole blood in K2EDTA tubes. For TCRbeta analysis, collaborators shipped samples as frozen whole blood, isolated PBMCs, or DNA extracted from either of those sample types. The immunoSEQ Assay, a bias-controlled multiplex PCR, was used to amplify TCRbeta CDR3 regions from genomic DNA. Per the original workflow: Nucleated cell counts per sample were estimated from amplification of reference gene primers within the assay. To quantify the absolute abundance of each unique TCRbeta CDR3 rearrangement, sequence reads were collapsed and filtered. For each sample, productive Simpson clonality was calculated by taking the square root of Simpson's diversity index across productive rearrangements. The clones in this table, taken by TCRdb from immuneACCESS, are in-frame only. Not every clone is retained; where verified, under half of the shortfall comes from an unresolved V gene, and the cause of the rest is unknown. V and J calls and clone size are given by that table; D and trimming were obtained from the DNA. This sample comprises about 35,000 clones, roughly 80% of them detected only once. In total, the top ten clones hold 10% of the sample.

Taken from cysteine to phenylalanine, the CDR3 has 19 residues. The only DNA kept is the CDR3, 57 bases in frame from the first base. Per the germline V gene (reference sequence), LNHDA is the CDR1 and SQIVND is the CDR2. The junction shows trimming of 4 bases on V and 0 bases on J, and the gene matches do not reach 11 bases of it. This sample was included in a study of blood T cell repertoires in COVID-19 (dated by TCRdb to 2018 to 2021). At the level of the whole study: Samples from collaborators originated in the United States, Italy and Spain and spanned both the acute and convalescent phases of COVID-19. Deeply sampled blood TCRbeta repertoires from subjects exposed to, actively infected with, or recovered from COVID-19 were included in the dataset. The material from the prospective study consisted of cDNA or gDNA derived from T cells, B-cell-depleted T cells, or PBMCs. A freely available public database, intended as a resource for researchers studying the immune response to SARS-CoV-2, is where the repertoires were released. Nearly every sample came with metadata listing a de-identified subject ID, COVID-19 status, age in years and sex. Samples came from the ongoing ImmuneRACE study (first 160 participants) plus 1,254 subjects from 6 global collaborators. HLA class I and class II types, where available, came from metadata supplied by the sample provider rather than from assay-based typing. Results the study describes overall, beyond this receptor: How much clinical and demographic metadata was included differed by source and by participant, and the metadata was provided uncurated.

This TCR was recovered from a man aged 55 to 70 in a cohort sampled during active COVID-19. The chain was built from TRBV19 and TRBJ2-6; 8 bases in the middle match TRBD2. Input material: peripheral blood. CDR3 protein: CASSRSGGPSLSGANVLTF. The nucleotide sequence is given as TGTGCCAGTAGTAGAAGCGGGGGACCTTCTCTCTCTGGGGCCAACGTCCTGACTTTC.